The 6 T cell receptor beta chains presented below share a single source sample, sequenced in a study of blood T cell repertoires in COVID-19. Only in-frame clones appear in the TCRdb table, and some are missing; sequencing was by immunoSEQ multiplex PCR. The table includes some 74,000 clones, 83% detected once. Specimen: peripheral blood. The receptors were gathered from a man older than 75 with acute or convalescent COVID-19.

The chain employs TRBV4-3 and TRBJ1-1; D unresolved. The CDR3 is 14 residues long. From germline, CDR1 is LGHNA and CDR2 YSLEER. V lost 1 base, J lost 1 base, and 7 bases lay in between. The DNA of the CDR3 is TGCGCCAGCAGCCAAGTGGCTTCGAACACTGAAGCTTTCTTT. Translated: CASSQVASNTEAFF.

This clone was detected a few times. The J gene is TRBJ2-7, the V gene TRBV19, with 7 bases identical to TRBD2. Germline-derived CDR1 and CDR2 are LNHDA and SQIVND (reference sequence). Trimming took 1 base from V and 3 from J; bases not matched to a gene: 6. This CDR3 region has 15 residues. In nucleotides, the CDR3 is TGTGCCAGTAGTATAGTCCGGGGGGAATACTACGAGCAGTACTTC. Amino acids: CASSIVRGEYYEQYF.

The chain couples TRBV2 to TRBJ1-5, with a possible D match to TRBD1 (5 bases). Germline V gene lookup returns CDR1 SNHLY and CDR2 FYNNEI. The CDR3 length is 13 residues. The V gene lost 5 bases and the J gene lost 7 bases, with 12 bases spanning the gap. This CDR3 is CASSTTEEQPQHF. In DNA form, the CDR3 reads TGTGCCAGCAGTACGACAGAGGAACAGCCCCAGCATTTT.

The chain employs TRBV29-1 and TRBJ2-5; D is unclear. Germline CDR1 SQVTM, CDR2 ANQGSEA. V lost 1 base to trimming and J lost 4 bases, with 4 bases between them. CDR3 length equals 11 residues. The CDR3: CSVEGGETQYF. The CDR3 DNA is TGCAGCGTTGAAGGAGGAGAGACCCAGTACTTC.

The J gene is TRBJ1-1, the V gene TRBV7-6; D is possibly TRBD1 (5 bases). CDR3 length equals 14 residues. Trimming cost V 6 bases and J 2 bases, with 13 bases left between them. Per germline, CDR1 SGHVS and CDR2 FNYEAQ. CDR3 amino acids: CASSSGGYNTEAFF. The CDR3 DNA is TGTGCCAGCAGTTCGGGGGGTTATAACACTGAAGCTTTCTTT.

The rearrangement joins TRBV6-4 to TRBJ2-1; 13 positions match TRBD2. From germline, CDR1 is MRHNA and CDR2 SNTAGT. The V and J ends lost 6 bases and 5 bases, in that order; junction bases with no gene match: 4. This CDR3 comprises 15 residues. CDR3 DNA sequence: TGTGCCAGCAGCGCCGGGACTAGCGGGGACAATGAGCAGTTCTTC. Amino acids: CASSAGTSGDNEQFF.